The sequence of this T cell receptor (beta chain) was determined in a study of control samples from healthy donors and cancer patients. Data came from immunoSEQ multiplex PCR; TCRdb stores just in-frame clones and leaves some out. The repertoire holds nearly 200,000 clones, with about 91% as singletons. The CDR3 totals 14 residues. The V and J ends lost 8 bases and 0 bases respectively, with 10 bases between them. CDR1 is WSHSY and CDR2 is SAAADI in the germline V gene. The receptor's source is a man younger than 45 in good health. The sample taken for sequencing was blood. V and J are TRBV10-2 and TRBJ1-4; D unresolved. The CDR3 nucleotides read TGCGCCAGCTGCCCGGGGACAACTAATGAAAAACTGTTTTTT. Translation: CASCPGTTNEKLFF.